This TCR gamma chain was sequenced in a study of γδ T cells in repeated Plasmodium falciparum infection. Vgamma9/Vdelta2+ and Vdelta2-negative gammadelta T cells were flow-sorted from PBMC for bulk sequencing. Sample share makes this clone large. Germline V CDR1 and CDR2: EGSTGY, YDSYTSSV. The CDR3 loop spans 12 amino acids. The junction had 1 base not matched to a gene; V was cut back by 5 bases and J by 4 bases. TCRdb re-called the multiplex PCR reads via CATT. The data contain fewer than 5,500 gamma-chain clones, roughly 3.5% of them singletons. The sequencing sample was made of gamma-delta T cells from blood. The chain recombines TRGV4 with TRGJP2. The clonotype was recovered from a pool of human donors (malaria-infected and uninfected, not separated). The CDR3 loop is CATWVSDWIKTF. CDR3 DNA sequence: TGTGCCACCTGGGTTAGTGATTGGATCAAGACGTTT.